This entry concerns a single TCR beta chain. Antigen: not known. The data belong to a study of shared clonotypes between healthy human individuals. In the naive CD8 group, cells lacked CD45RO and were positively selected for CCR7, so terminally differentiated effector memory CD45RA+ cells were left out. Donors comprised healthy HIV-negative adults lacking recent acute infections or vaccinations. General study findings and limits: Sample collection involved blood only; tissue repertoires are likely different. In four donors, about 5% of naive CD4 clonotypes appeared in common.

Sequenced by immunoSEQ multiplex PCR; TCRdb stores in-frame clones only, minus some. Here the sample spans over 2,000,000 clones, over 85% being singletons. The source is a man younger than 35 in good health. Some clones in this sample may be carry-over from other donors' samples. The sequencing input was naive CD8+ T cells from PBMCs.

CDR3 nucleotide sequence: TGCGCCAGCAGCTTGGCGAGGTACAGGAGCCTAACCTACAATGAGCAGTTCTTC. Translation gives CASSLARYRSLTYNEQFF. The rearrangement links TRBV5-1 to TRBJ2-1, with D perhaps TRBD1 (5 bases). From germline, CDR1 is SGHRS and CDR2 YFSETQ. V was cut by 0 bases and J by 2 bases, with 18 bases left in between. The CDR3 sequence is 18 residues long.